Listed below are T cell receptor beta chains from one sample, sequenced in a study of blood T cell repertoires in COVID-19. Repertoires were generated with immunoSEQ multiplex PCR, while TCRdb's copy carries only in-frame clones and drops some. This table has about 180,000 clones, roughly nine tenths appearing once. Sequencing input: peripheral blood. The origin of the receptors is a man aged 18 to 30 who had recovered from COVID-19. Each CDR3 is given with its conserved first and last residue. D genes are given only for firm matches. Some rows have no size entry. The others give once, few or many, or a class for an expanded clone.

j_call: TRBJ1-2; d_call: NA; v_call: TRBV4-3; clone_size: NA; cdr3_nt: TGCGCCAGCAGCCAAGAAGGATCAGGGAATGGCTACACCTTC; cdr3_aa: CASSQEGSGNGYTF
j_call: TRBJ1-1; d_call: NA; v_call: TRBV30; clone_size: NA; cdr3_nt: TGTGCCTGGAGCGTATGGGGGGGAACTGAAGCTTTCTTT; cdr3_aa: CAWSVWGGTEAFF
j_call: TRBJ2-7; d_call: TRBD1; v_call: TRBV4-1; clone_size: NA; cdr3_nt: TGCGCCAGCAGCCAACAGGACAGGCTAAGCTCCTACGAGCAGTACTTC; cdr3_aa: CASSQQDRLSSYEQYF
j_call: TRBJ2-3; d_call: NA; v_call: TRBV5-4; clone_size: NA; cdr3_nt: TGTGCCAGCAGCCTAGCGTCCGGGAGTAAAGTTTCAGATACGCAGTATTTT; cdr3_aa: CASSLASGSKVSDTQYF
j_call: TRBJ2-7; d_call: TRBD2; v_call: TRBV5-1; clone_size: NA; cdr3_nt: TGCGCCAGCAGATCCGCCGGGACTAGCGGGAGTTACGAGCAGTACTTC; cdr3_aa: CASRSAGTSGSYEQYF
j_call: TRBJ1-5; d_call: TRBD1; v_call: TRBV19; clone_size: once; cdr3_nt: TGTGCCAGTAGCCCTACCCAGTCAGGGGGCGCAAGTCAGCCCCAGCATTTT; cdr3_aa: CASSPTQSGGASQPQHF
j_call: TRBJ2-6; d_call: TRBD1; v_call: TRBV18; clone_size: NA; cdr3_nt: TGTGCCAGCTCACCAAATATCCCGGGACAGAGCTCTGGGGCCAACGTCCTGACTTTC; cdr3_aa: CASSPNIPGQSSGANVLTF
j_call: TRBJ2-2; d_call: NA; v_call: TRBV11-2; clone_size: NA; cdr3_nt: TGTGCCAGCATCCATGCGGGTGGGAACACCGGGGAGCTGTTTTTT; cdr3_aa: CASIHAGGNTGELFF
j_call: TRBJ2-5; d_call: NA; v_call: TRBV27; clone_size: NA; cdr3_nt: TGTGCCAGCACTGGCCCGACACAGCAGCGGTCCCAGTACTTC; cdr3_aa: CASTGPTQQRSQYF
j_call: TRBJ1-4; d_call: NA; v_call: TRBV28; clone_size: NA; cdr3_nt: TGTGCCAGCAGTCGAGGCGGAATTTCTAATGAAAAACTGTTTTTT; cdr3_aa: CASSRGGISNEKLFF
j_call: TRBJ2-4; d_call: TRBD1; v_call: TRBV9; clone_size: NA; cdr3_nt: TGTGCCAGCAGCGGGCAACGGGACAGGATAGCCAAAAACATTCAGTACTTC; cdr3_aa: CASSGQRDRIAKNIQYF
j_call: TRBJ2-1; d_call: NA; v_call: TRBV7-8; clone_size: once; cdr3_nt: TGTGCCAGCAGCATCAACCCCGGAGGGGTCCAGAGCTCCTACAATGAGCAGTTCTTC; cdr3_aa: CASSINPGGVQSSYNEQFF